A single T cell receptor (beta chain) is shown here with its context. The sample comes from a study of control samples from healthy donors and cancer patients. Libraries were prepared by immunoSEQ multiplex PCR; TCRdb keeps only in-frame clonotypes and omits some of them. The table records roughly 50,000 clones, nearly 96% of them present only once. Sequencing used blood. This sequence was found in a woman aged 30 to 39 in good health.

This CDR3 reads CASSDRDHNEQFF. CDR3 sequence (DNA): TGCGCCAGCAGTGACCGGGACCACAATGAGCAGTTCTTC. The chain uses TRBV10-1 and TRBJ2-1; D is possibly TRBD1 or TRBD2 (5 bases each). This CDR3 is 13 amino acids long. The V gene's germline CDR1 is WNHNN and CDR2 SYGVQD (reference sequence). Trimming cost V 3 bases and J 5 bases, with 8 bases left between them.